The source of this TCR beta chain is a study of shared clonotypes between healthy human individuals (dated by TCRdb to 2020 to 2022). In the study overall: The cohort comprised a couple of women and a few men aged 18 to 49 years. Blood TCR repertoires of about 5 healthy adults were deeply sequenced to estimate repertoire size and the extent of clonotype sharing between individuals. Per donor, leukapheresis produced somewhere between about 0.94 and 9.5 billion PBMCs. For each donor, CD4 naive and CD4 memory were each given three plates, CD8 naive was given two plates, and CD8 memory was given one plate. Libraries were prepared and TCR repertoires were sequenced by different laboratories using diverse techniques, in order to increase sequencing depth and limit assay-specific biases.

Germline trimming: 2 bases from V, 2 bases from J; junction bases outside gene matches: 4. Taken from cysteine to phenylalanine, the CDR3 has 15 residues. The only DNA kept is the CDR3, 45 bases in frame from the first base. CDR1 and CDR2 (KGHSH, LQKENI) derive from the germline V gene. TCR CDR3 regions were amplified from genomic DNA by multiplex PCR using the deep immunoSEQ assay. Extracted genomic DNA from each cell subset was distributed evenly across all wells of several immunoSEQ 96-well plates, and each plate was treated as a replicate. Each replicate PCR for sorted subsets received about 0.2 ug genomic DNA, equal to tens of thousands of T cell genomes. The purified libraries were quantified using a Qubit 3.0 fluorometer, sized with a Bioanalyzer 2100, and then quantified again using the KAPA Library Quantification kit. Every immunoSEQ 96-well plate was sequenced on a separate single-read 150-cycle Illumina NextSeq 550 flow cell. Per the authors' processing: Because the immunoSEQ output included only junctional sequences and no quality scores, the filtering could not be the same as the filtering used for full-length reads. To assign V/J genes and CDR3, sequences were annotated using PyIR, a Python wrapper for IgBLAST v1.9, with IMGT germline references. Reads with weak V/J assignments (E-value above 1e-6), missing CDR3, stop codons, out-of-frame junctions, or ambiguous translated residues were removed. V3J clonotypes were defined by identical inferred V gene, J gene, and CDR3 amino acid sequence. Percentage overlap between repertoires was computed as shared unique clonotypes divided by the size of the smaller repertoire. Repertoire richness was assessed with RTK rarefaction, the Chao1 estimator, and Recon v2.1 estimates of unobserved clonotypes. Generation probabilities for all TCRbeta clonotypes obtained by the gDNA method from a handful of donors were computed using OLGA. Drawn from immuneACCESS, this table holds only the in-frame rearrangements with V and J called that TCRdb kept. Clones are partly lost; checked studies trace under half to an unresolved V gene and leave the rest unexplained. From that table come the V and J calls and clone size; the DNA was used to work out D and trimming. The sample table shows hundreds of thousands of clones, and roughly 70% are seen once. The top ten clones comprise about 1.7% of the sample.

The donors were healthy, HIV-negative adults who had no recently reported acute infections or vaccinations. All donors were Caucasian adults living in Nashville, Tennessee, USA. CD4+ T cells were enriched by magnetic negative selection, after which naive cells were positively selected on CD45RA and the negative fraction was taken as the memory subset. Blood was obtained by leukapheresis, after which PBMCs were separated by Ficoll-Histopaque density gradient centrifugation and cryopreserved in liquid nitrogen vapor phase. Analytical flow cytometry was used to check the purity and quantity of each magnetically sorted T cell population. Each sorted fraction had its genomic DNA isolated and then quantified by UV absorbance on a Nanodrop 2000c. On this clone: Its antigen is unknown. Base-call qualities are not available, and no considerably larger clone is one nucleotide away.

Beyond this particular receptor, the publication reports: Estimated clonotype richness was generally larger for naive than for memory subsets. Incomplete sequencing was indicated by rarefaction of sorted-subset datasets, despite the large sequencing depth. Compared with non-shared clonotypes, clonotypes shared by all four sorted-subset donors had higher generation probabilities. Because the study included a small number of donors, the genetic and exposure-history diversity represented was limited. When several donors were compared, the shared fraction of clonotypes was roughly 5% for naive CD4, 3.5% to 4% for naive CD8, roughly 2.5% for memory CD4, and 0.3% to 0.5% for memory CD8. Sampling was limited to blood, and TCR repertoires in tissue likely differ from TCR repertoires in blood. Based on pairwise subsampling, the degree of clonotype sharing among donors was expected to be affected by sequencing depth.

This receptor was taken from a woman in her twenties or thirties in good health. This chain is built from TRBV18 and TRBJ2-7; TRBD1 agrees with 9 junctional bases. Sequencing was performed on memory CD4+ T cells sorted from blood. This specimen's cell subset or site label, per the study, means: CD45RA-negative fraction. The DNA is TGTGCCAGCTCACCAGGGACAGGGAAAACCTACGAGCAGTACTTC. This is translated as CASSPGTGKTYEQYF.